The source of this T cell receptor beta chain is a study of blood T cell repertoires in COVID-19. The wider study: Collection of acute and convalescent COVID-19 samples took place in the United States, Italy and Spain. T cells, B-cell-depleted T cells, or PBMCs provided the cDNA or gDNA that served as material.

Methods used by the authors: Reference gene primer amplification gave estimated nucleated cell counts. The repertoire was sequenced with immunoSEQ multiplex PCR; TCRdb's copy has only in-frame clones and lacks some. V, J and clone size are taken as reported in that table, and D and trimming were inferred from the DNA itself. This table holds some 120,000 clones, roughly 81% found once. This clone was observed a few times. The CDR3 spans 13 residues. CDR1 is ENHRY and CDR2 is SYGVKD in the germline V gene. Trimming stripped 4 bases from V and 8 bases from J, with 14 bases between. Sequenced material: peripheral blood. The J gene is TRBJ1-1, the V gene TRBV10-3, with a weak D call TRBD1 (6 bases). The clonotype was recovered from a human donor in a cohort sampled during active COVID-19. The chain's CDR3 is CAISAGGQWEAFF. The CDR3 region has the DNA TGTGCCATCAGTGCGGGGGGGCAGTGGGAAGCTTTCTTT.